This T cell receptor beta chain was sequenced during a study of T cell responses to AZD1222 COVID-19 vaccine. Comment on this clone: What it recognizes is unknown.

This CDR3 has 15 amino acids. The germline CDR1 and CDR2 sequences are ENHRY and SYGVKD. Between the trimmed V and J ends, which lost 6 bases and 3 bases, there was a span of 18 bases. Study-wide findings and caveats: Repertoires were obtained only post-peak T cell response. Vaccination with two AZD1222 doses was followed by a rise in Spike-specific TCR breadth and depth. Clonal diversity may have been underestimated, and the donors were mostly white British, with more females than males. Unmutated regions of variants are reportedly targeted by nearly half of spike-specific TCRs.

Assay: immunoSEQ multiplex PCR; the TCRdb copy retains only in-frame clones and omits some. Counted here are roughly 60,000 clones, about 80% occurring once; the ten biggest clones make up about 3.7%. Sequences were derived from peripheral blood, sampled 28 days after the second AZD1222 dose. The gene calls are TRBV10-3 and TRBJ2-7; D unclear. This clonotype was sampled from an adult who received the AZD1222 COVID-19 vaccine. The CDR3 reads CAISGPELLDYEQYF. The CDR3 coding sequence is TGTGCCATCAGCGGTCCTGAACTACTTGACTACGAGCAGTACTTC.